This T cell receptor (beta chain) was retrieved from a study of vaccination and CD4 T cells after COVID-19. General observations from the study: Convalescent patients saw a median around 86% of their reactive clones show up only after vaccination.

Per germline, CDR1 DFQATT and CDR2 SNEGSKA (reference sequence). V was trimmed by 6 bases and J by 1 base, leaving 14 bases between them. The CDR3 is 14 amino acids. Described treatment: roughly nine-day PBMC culture with coronavirus spike peptide pools or control peptides (ViraFEST assay). With the Oncomine TCR Beta short-read assay, DNA from cultured CD4+ T cells was sequenced. Using its own MiXCR run on the PCR reads, TCRdb lists one record per CDR3 protein. The sample shows some 14,000 distinct CDR3 sequences, approximately 51% of them seen only once. In regard to this clonotype: What it binds is unknown.

The TCR was taken from a human donor who had recovered from COVID-19. The rearrangement joins TRBV20-1 to TRBJ2-3; D possibly matches TRBD1 or TRBD2 (5 bases each). Sequencing was carried out using CD4+ T cells from blood, cultured in vitro. The CDR3 region has the DNA TGCAGTGCGTGGGACCCTAGGGGCACAGATACGCAGTATTTT. This encodes CSAWDPRGTDTQYF.